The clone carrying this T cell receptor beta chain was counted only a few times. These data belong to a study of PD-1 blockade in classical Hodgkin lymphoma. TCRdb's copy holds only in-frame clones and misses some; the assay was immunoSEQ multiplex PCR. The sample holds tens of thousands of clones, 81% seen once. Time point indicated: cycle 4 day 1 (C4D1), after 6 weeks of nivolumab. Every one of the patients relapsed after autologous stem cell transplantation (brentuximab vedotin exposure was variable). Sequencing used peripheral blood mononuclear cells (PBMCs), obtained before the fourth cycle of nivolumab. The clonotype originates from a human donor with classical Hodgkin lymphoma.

Here the CDR3 DNA reads TGTGCCATCAGTGAGTCGGGGGTGAGGACAGAAGCTTTCTTT. Amino acid sequence: CAISESGVRTEAFF. V gene TRBV10-3 combines with J gene TRBJ1-1, with D possibly TRBD1 on 5 matching bases. This CDR3 region has 14 residues. V lost 0 bases and J lost 8, with 13 bases in between. Germline V gene data show CDR1 as ENHRY and CDR2 as SYGVKD.